The 2 T cell receptor beta chains presented below share a single source sample, sequenced in a study of T-cell memory formation after mild COVID-19. Each CDR3 protein gets one entry after TCRdb re-called the 5' RACE reads with MiXCR. The table shows 530,000 or so distinct CDR3 sequences, with roughly 17% occurring only once. The sample consisted of PBMCs or a T cell subset sorted from them (not recorded which). All receptors come from an adult woman who had mild COVID-19 (a few samples of this study predate the infection). Cell type and time point are not known.

This clonotype was seen many times. The chain combines TRBV20-1 with TRBJ2-1; 11 nucleotides agree with TRBD2. V dropped 4 bases and J dropped 5; count of bases not matched to a gene: 7. Germline-derived CDR1 and CDR2 are DFQATT and SNEGSKA (reference sequence). The CDR3 covers 15 residues. The CDR3 here is CSAITGTSGNNEQFF. The CDR3 bases are TGCAGTGCTATAACCGGGACTAGCGGAAACAATGAGCAGTTCTTC.

In its sample, this clonotype was seen a few times. The rearrangement uses TRBV11-2 and TRBJ2-5; 10 nucleotides agree with TRBD1. In germline, CDR1 is SGHAT, CDR2 FQNNGV. V lost 4 bases to trimming and J lost 5 bases; unmatched junction nucleotides: 4. CDR3 length equals 14 residues. DNA of the CDR3: TGTGCCAGCAGCTGGGACAGGGGAAGCGAGACCCAGTACTTC. This gives the protein CASSWDRGSETQYF. Filled out from reference TRBV11-2 and TRBJ2-5, the complete variable domain reads EAGVAQSPRYKIIEKRQSVAFWCNPISGHATLYWYQQILGQGPKLLIQFQNNGVVDDSQLPKDRFSAERLKGVDSTLKIQPAKLEDSAVYLCASSWDRGSETQYFGPGTRLLVL.